Sequencing of this T cell receptor beta chain was carried out in a study of blood T cell repertoires in COVID-19. Study in general: COVID-19 samples from acute and convalescent phases originated in the United States, Italy and Spain.

The V end was cut by 2 bases, the J end by 2 bases, with 10 bases between. The CDR3 spans 15 residues. The germline gives CDR1 SGHRS, CDR2 YFSETQ. Here immunoSEQ multiplex PCR was the method, and the copy in TCRdb shows in-frame clones only, minus some. The table has 310,000 or so clones, approximately 91% seen once. The clonotype originates from a woman in her twenties or thirties with COVID-19, enrolled during active disease. Sequenced input: peripheral blood. V is TRBV5-1 and J is TRBJ2-2; tentative D call: TRBD1 (7 bases). The CDR3 reads CASSFQGGNTGELFF. In nucleotides, the CDR3 is TGCGCCAGCAGCTTCCAGGGGGGAAACACCGGGGAGCTGTTTTTT.